These 8 T cell receptor beta chains were all obtained from the same sample, sequenced in a study of Ad26.COV2.S vaccination and SARS-CoV-2 variants. Data came from immunoSEQ multiplex PCR; TCRdb stores just in-frame clones and leaves some out. The profile covers hundreds of thousands of clones, with 92% appearing a single time and 3.9% taken by the ten largest. Sequenced material: peripheral blood, taken after recovery from COVID-19. Every receptor here comes from a human donor who had recovered from COVID-19.

This clone has only a few counts. The chain is built from TRBV2 and TRBJ1-5; no clear D gene. V lost 2 bases and J lost 7, with 6 bases in between. Germline V gene lookup returns CDR1 SNHLY and CDR2 FYNNEI. The CDR3 sequence is 12 residues long. CDR3 in DNA: TGTGCCAGCAGTGAATCAACCCAGCCCCAGCATTTT. The encoded protein is CASSESTQPQHF. Variable domain in full (rest from reference TRBV2 and TRBJ1-5): EPEVTQTPSHQVTQMGQEVILRCVPISNHLYFYWYRQILGQKVEFLVSFYNNEISEKSEIFDDQFSVERPDGSNFTLKIRSTKLEDSAMYFCASSESTQPQHFGDGTRLSIL.

This chain joins TRBV19 and TRBJ1-4, with D possibly matching TRBD1 (5 bases). The germline gives CDR1 LNHDA, CDR2 SQIVND (reference sequence). V was clipped by 7 bases and J by 7 bases, with 16 bases between them. The CDR3 has 14 residues. CDR3: CASTRDLQGEKLFF. CDR3 coding DNA: TGTGCCAGTACCCGGGACCTTCAAGGTGAAAAACTGTTTTTT.

The chain carries TRBV2 and TRBJ1-1; no definite D call. Trimming stripped 6 bases from V and 5 bases from J, with 16 bases between. Germline-derived CDR1 and CDR2 are SNHLY and FYNNEI. This CDR3 is built from 14 residues. DNA of the CDR3: TGTGCCAGCAGCCCCGGACCGGGGAGGACTGAAGCTTTCTTT. It yields the protein CASSPGPGRTEAFF.

The chain links TRBV7-9 to TRBJ1-1, with 8 bases aligning to TRBD1. Trimming at V came to 5 bases and at J to 5 bases, leaving 10 bases not matched to a gene. Per germline, CDR1 SEHNR and CDR2 FQNEAQ (reference sequence). The CDR3 is 15 residues long. CDR3 DNA sequence: TGTGCCAGCAGCATTACCAGGGGGCTGGGTACTGAAGCTTTCTTT. This gives the protein CASSITRGLGTEAFF.

J is TRBJ2-1 and V is TRBV11-2; D is perhaps TRBD1 (5 bases). V shed 0 bases and J shed 3 bases, with 12 bases lying between them. CDR3 length: 16 residues. Germline values: CDR1 SGHAT, CDR2 FQNNGV. CDR3 loop: CASSLEVGRVYNEQFF. Written as DNA, the CDR3 is TGTGCCAGCAGCTTAGAAGTGGGCAGGGTCTACAATGAGCAGTTCTTC.

The chain is built from TRBV7-8 and TRBJ1-2; D call uncertain. The germline V gene encodes CDR1 SGHVS and CDR2 FQNEAQ. Trimming stripped 2 bases from V and 10 bases from J, with 14 bases between. The CDR3 has 13 residues. As DNA, the CDR3 is TGTGCCAGCAGCTTAAATCCTAAAGTGGACTACACCTTC. It specifies CASSLNPKVDYTF.

This chain connects TRBV28 to TRBJ2-5; TRBD1 agrees at 10 bases. The CDR3 covers 16 residues. V lost 1 base and J lost 6; bases outside the gene matches: 8. CDR1 is MDHEN and CDR2 is SYDVKM in the germline V gene. The CDR3, as DNA: TGTGCCAGCAGTTTATCCGACAGGGGGCACGGGAAGACCCAGTACTTC. Translated: CASSLSDRGHGKTQYF.

The chain links TRBV5-5 to TRBJ1-2, with D unresolved. Germline V gene sequence: CDR1 SGHKS, CDR2 YYEKEE (reference sequence). V gave up 0 bases and J gave up 4 bases, with 7 bases separating them. The CDR3 runs 13 residues. The CDR3 sequence is CASSLGQLYGYTF. The CDR3 bases are TGTGCCAGCAGCTTGGGCCAGCTCTATGGCTACACCTTC.